This TCR beta chain is drawn from a study of cytotoxic CD8 clonotypes in ibrutinib-treated CLL. The V and J ends lost 5 bases and 2 bases respectively, with 12 bases between them. The germline V gene encodes CDR1 SGHVS and CDR2 FNYEAQ. CDR3 length: 14 amino acids. The data were produced by immunoSEQ multiplex PCR, yet TCRdb's version contains in-frame clones alone and is incomplete. This sample has roughly 180,000 clones, with under 85% found just once. This clone appeared a few times. The sequenced sample was PBMCs, obtained after 24 months of ibrutinib treatment. The receptor was isolated from a human donor with chronic lymphocytic leukemia. The genes are TRBV7-6 and TRBJ2-5; D possibly corresponds to TRBD1 (7 bases). CDR3 in DNA: TGTGCCAGCAGCGAGACAGGGAGGCAAGAGACCCAGTACTTC. It translates to CASSETGRQETQYF. Drawing the rest from reference TRBV7-6 and TRBJ2-5, the complete variable domain is GAGVSQSPRYKVTKRGQDVALRCDPISGHVSLYWYRQALGQGPEFLTYFNYEAQQDKSGLPNDRFSAERPEGSISTLTIQRTEQRDSAMYRCASSETGRQETQYFGPGTRLLVL.